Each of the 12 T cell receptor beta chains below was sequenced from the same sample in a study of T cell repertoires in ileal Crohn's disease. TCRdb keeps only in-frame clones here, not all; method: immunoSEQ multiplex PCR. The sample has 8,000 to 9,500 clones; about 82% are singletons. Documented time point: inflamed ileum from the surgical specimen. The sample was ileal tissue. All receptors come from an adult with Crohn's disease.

For the CDR3, the DNA is TGTGCCGGCAACCAGCGGGGGGACACAGATACGCAGTATTTT. As protein: CAGNQRGDTDTQYF. The chain carries TRBV6-1 and TRBJ2-3, with 9 positions matching TRBD2. From germline, CDR1 is MNHNS and CDR2 SASEGT. This CDR3 comprises 14 residues. J gave up 2 bases and V 11 bases, and 8 bases lay outside the gene matches.

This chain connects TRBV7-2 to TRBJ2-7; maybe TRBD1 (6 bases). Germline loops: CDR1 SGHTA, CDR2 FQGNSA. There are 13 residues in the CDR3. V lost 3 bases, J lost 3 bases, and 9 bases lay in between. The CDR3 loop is CASSFKGDYEQYF. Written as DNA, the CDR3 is TGTGCCAGCAGCTTTAAGGGGGACTACGAGCAGTACTTC. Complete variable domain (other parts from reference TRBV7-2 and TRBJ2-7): GAGVSQSPSNKVTEKGKDVELRCDPISGHTALYWYRQSLGQGLEFLIYFQGNSAPDKSGLPSDRFSAERTGGSVSTLTIQRTQQEDSAVYLCASSFKGDYEQYFGPGTRLTVT.

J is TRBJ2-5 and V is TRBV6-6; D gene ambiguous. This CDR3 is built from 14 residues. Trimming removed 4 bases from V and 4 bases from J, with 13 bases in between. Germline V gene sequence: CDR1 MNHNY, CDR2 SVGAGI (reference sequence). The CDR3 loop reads CASSFKQLGETQYF. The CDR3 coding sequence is TGTGCCAGCAGTTTCAAACAGTTGGGAGAGACCCAGTACTTC.

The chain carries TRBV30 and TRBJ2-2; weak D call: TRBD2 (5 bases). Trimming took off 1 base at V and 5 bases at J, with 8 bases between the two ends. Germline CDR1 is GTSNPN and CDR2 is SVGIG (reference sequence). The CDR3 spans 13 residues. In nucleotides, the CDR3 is TGTGCCTGGAGTGAAGGGAGTACCGGGGAGCTGTTTTTT. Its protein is CAWSEGSTGELFF. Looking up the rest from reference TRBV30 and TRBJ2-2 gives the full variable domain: SQTIHQWPATLVQPVGSPLSLECTVEGTSNPNLYWYRQAAGRGLQLLFYSVGIGQISSEVPQNLSASRPQDRQFILSSKKLLLSDSGFYLCAWSEGSTGELFFGEGSRLTVL.

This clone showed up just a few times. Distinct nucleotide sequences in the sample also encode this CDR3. CDR3 protein: CASSSSRDRNQPQHF. The CDR3 DNA reads TGTGCCAGCAGCTCCTCCCGGGACAGAAATCAGCCCCAGCATTTT. The V and J genes are TRBV28 and TRBJ1-5, with 7 positions matching TRBD1. The CDR3 extends over 15 amino acids. The germline V gene encodes CDR1 MDHEN and CDR2 SYDVKM. Trimming removed 6 bases from V and 4 bases from J; junction bases left unmatched: 9.

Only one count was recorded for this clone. The CDR3 is CASSFSAGANTDTQYF. The DNA of the CDR3 is TGTGCCAGCAGCTTCTCGGCAGGGGCTAACACAGATACGCAGTATTTT. This chain links TRBV7-8 with TRBJ2-3; maybe TRBD1 (6 bases). Germline CDR1 and CDR2: SGHVS and FQNEAQ. This CDR3 has 16 residues. V was cut by 3 bases and J by 2 bases, with 15 bases left in between.

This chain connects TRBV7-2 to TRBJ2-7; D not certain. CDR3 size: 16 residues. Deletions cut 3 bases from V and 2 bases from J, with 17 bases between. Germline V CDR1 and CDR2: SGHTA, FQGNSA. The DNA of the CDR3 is TGTGCCAGCAGCTTTTCTGACCCTGGAGAGCCCTACGAGCAGTACTTC. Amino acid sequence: CASSFSDPGEPYEQYF.

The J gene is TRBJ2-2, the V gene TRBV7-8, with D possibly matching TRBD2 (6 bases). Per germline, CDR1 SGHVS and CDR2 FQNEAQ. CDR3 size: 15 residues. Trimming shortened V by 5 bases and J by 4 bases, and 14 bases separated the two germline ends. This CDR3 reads CASSPWRDPTGELFF. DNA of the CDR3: TGTGCCAGCAGCCCGTGGCGGGACCCCACCGGGGAGCTGTTTTTT.

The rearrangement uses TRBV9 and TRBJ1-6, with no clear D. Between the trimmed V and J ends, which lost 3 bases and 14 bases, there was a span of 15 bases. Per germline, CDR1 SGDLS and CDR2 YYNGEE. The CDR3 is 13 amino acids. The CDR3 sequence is CASSEGQWATLHF. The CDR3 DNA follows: TGTGCCAGCAGCGAGGGTCAGTGGGCAACCCTCCACTTT.

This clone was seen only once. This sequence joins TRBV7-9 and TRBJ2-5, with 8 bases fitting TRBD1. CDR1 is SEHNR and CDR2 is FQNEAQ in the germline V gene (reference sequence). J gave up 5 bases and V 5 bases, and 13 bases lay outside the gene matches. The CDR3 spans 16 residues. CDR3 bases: TGTGCCAGCAGCCCAGGACAGGGTGGGGTCCGGGAGACCCAGTACTTC. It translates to CASSPGQGGVRETQYF.

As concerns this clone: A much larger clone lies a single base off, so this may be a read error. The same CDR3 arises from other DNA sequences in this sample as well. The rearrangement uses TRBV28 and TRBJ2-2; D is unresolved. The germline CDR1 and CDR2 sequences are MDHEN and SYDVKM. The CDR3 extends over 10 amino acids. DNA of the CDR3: TGTGCTACTTCCACCGGGGAGCTGTTTTTT. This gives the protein CATSTGELFF.

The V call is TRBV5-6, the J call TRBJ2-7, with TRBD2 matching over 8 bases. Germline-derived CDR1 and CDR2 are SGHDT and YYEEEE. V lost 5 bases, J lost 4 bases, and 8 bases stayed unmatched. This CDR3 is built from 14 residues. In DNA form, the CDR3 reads TGTGCCAGCAGTTTTCCGGGACTAGGATACGAGCAGTACTTC. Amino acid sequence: CASSFPGLGYEQYF. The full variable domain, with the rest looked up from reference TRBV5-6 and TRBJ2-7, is DAGVTQSPTHLIKTRGQQVTLRCSPKSGHDTVSWYQQALGQGPQFIFQYYEEEERQRGNFPDRFSGHQFPNYSSELNVNALLLGDSALYLCASSFPGLGYEQYFGPGTRLTVT.